The rows below give T cell receptor beta chains drawn from one sample of a study of T cells after yellow fever vaccination. MiXCR, applied by TCRdb to the 5' RACE reads, yields one record per CDR3 protein. The sample holds 360,000 or so distinct CDR3 sequences; around 10% are singletons and the top ten take roughly 18%. Here the sequenced sample was PBMCs, taken on the day of the first yellow fever vaccination. The receptors were sampled from a man aged 18 to 30 who received the YFV17D yellow fever vaccine. Both conserved end residues are part of each CDR3. The D gene is left open where the match is weak. The size of a clone is reported for some rows only, either as once, few or many, or as a class for expanded clones.

d_call j_call clone_size v_call cdr3_nt cdr3_aa
NA TRBJ1-2 few TRBV5-1 TGCGCCAGCAGCTTGGGCGGATACAGGGAGTATGGCTACACCTTC CASSLGGYREYGYTF
NA TRBJ2-1 few TRBV6-1 TGTGCCAGCAGAAACGCCGCCGGATCCTTTTCCTACAATGAGCAGTTCTTC CASRNAAGSFSYNEQFF
NA TRBJ2-5 many TRBV12-3/TRBV12-4 TGTGCCAGCAGTCCCACCGGGACCCCCGAGACCCAGTACTTC CASSPTGTPETQYF
NA TRBJ1-1 few TRBV7-3 TGTGCCAGCAGCAAAAGAGGTGGGGCAGTGAACACTGAAGCTTTCTTT CASSKRGGAVNTEAFF
NA TRBJ1-5 many TRBV5-1 TGCGCCAGCAGCCCGGACGGGAATCAGCCCCAGCATTTT CASSPDGNQPQHF
TRBD2 TRBJ2-2 few TRBV5-1 TGCGCCAGCAGCCCGCTTAGCGGGGGGAACACCGGGGAGCTGTTTTTT CASSPLSGGNTGELFF
TRBD1 TRBJ2-1 few TRBV7-3 TGTGCCAGCAGCGTATCAGGGGGCGGTACACATGAGCAGTTCTTC CASSVSGGGTHEQFF
NA TRBJ2-3 few TRBV10-3 TGTGCCATCAGTGGAGAAGTTGAGAGTGCAGATACGCAGTATTTT CAISGEVESADTQYF
NA TRBJ1-1 NA TRBV5-4 TGTGCCAGCAGCTTTGGACCACCTTCCAGGCCAGAGGCTGAAGCTTTGTTT CASSFGPPSRPEAEALF
NA TRBJ2-1 NA TRBV20-1 TGCAGTGCTACGGAACGGTTCTCCTACAATGAGCAGTTCTTC CSATERFSYNEQFF
NA TRBJ2-3 many TRBV5-1 TGCGCCAGCAGCGGGCGCCTGCGGAACACAGATACGCAGTATTTT CASSGRLRNTDTQYF
NA TRBJ2-5 few TRBV9 TGTGCCAGCAGCGATGGGGGGGGCGCCCAAGAGACCCAGTACTTC CASSDGGGAQETQYF
TRBD1 TRBJ2-2 NA TRBV19 TGTGCCAGTAGGGGACAGGGTCGCACCGGGGAGCTGTTTTTT CASRGQGRTGELFF
NA TRBJ2-5 NA TRBV5-1 TGCGCCAGCAGCCGGGACACTCAAGAGACCCAGTACTTC CASSRDTQETQYF
TRBD1 TRBJ2-2 NA TRBV24-1 TGTGCCACCGGGGACAGAAACACCGGGGAGCTGTTTTTT CATGDRNTGELFF
NA TRBJ2-3 NA TRBV29-1 TGCAGCGTTGAGAGTGGGGACGAGACAGATACGCAGTATTTT CSVESGDETDTQYF
TRBD2 TRBJ2-5 NA TRBV25-1 TGTGCCAGCAGTGAACCGGGACTAGCGGAAGAGACCCAGTACTTC CASSEPGLAEETQYF
NA TRBJ1-1 NA TRBV9 TGTGCCAGCAGCTCGAGAGGCAGCTTGAACACTGAAGCTTTCTTT CASSSRGSLNTEAFF
NA TRBJ2-2 NA TRBV13 TGTGCCAGCAGCTTGTATAGCCCCGGGGAGCTGTTTTTT CASSLYSPGELFF
NA TRBJ2-5 many TRBV10-3 TGTGCCACGCGGGACCCCGGGGCGGAGACCCAGTACTTC CATRDPGAETQYF
NA TRBJ1-5 NA TRBV6-2/TRBV6-3 TGTACCAGCAGTCCCTATAAGGGAGTAAGCAATCAGCCCCAGCATTTT CTSSPYKGVSNQPQHF
NA TRBJ2-1 NA TRBV4-2 TGTGCCAGCAGCCAGATTCTGGGCTATCAGCAGTTCTTC CASSQILGYQQFF
TRBD2 TRBJ2-7 few TRBV11-2 TGTGCCAGCAGCTGGACCTTGGCATTAGCGGGGACGTCCTACGAGCAGTACTTC CASSWTLALAGTSYEQYF
NA TRBJ2-1 few TRBV7-2 TGTGCCAGCAGCTTAGTTTTGGGCGGGATTTACAATGAGCAGTTCTTC CASSLVLGGIYNEQFF
TRBD1 TRBJ1-5 NA TRBV7-2 TGTGCCAGCAGCTTAGACAGGGGGCCCAATCAGCCCCAGCATTTT CASSLDRGPNQPQHF
NA TRBJ1-3 NA TRBV12-3/TRBV12-4 TGTGCCAGCAGTTGGACCACGGGGGGAAACACCATATATTTT CASSWTTGGNTIYF
TRBD2 TRBJ2-1 few TRBV12-3/TRBV12-4 TGTGCCAGCAGTTCCCGGACTAGCGGGGGGCGTGGTGAGCAGTTCTTC CASSSRTSGGRGEQFF
NA TRBJ2-1 once TRBV18 TGTGCCAGCTCCCTCTTTACGGGCCGCGGTCTTGAGCAGTTCTTC CASSLFTGRGLEQFF
NA TRBJ2-1 many TRBV7-2 TGTGCCAGCAGCTCCACAGATGAGCAGTTCTTC CASSSTDEQFF
TRBD1 TRBJ1-6 NA TRBV7-2 TGTGCCAGCAGCGTCGACAGGGGGCGATCACCCCTCCACTTT CASSVDRGRSPLHF
NA TRBJ2-5 many TRBV15 TGTGCCACCAGCAAAATAGATTCCGAGACCCAGTACTTC CATSKIDSETQYF
NA TRBJ2-1 NA TRBV19 TGTGCCAGTACCCCCGGGAGCGGTGCCTACAATGAGCAGTTCTTC CASTPGSGAYNEQFF
NA TRBJ1-2 NA TRBV6-1 TGTGCCAGCAGTGAAGCGATGCCTGTATATGGCTACACCTTC CASSEAMPVYGYTF
TRBD2 TRBJ2-1 NA TRBV6-5 TGTGCCAGCAGTTGGACTAGCGGGGGCCACAATGAGCAGTTCTTC CASSWTSGGHNEQFF
NA TRBJ1-2 NA TRBV10-3 TGTGCCATCAGTACCAGGGAGGACTATGGCTACACCTTC CAISTREDYGYTF
NA TRBJ2-2 few TRBV21-1 TGTGCCAGCCCCTCGGGGGGGGCCTTTACCGGGGAGCTGTTTTTT CASPSGGAFTGELFF